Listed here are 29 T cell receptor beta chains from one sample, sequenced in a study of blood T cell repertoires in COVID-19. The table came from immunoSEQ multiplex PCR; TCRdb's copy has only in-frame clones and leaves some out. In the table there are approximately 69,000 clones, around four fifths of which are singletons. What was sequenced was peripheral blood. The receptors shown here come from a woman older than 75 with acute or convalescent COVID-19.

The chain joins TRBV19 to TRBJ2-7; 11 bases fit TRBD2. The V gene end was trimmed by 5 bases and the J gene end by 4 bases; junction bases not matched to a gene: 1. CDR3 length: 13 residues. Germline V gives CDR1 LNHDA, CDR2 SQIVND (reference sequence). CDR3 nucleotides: TGTGCCAGTAGTCGACTAGCGGGGTACGAGCAGTACTTC. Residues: CASSRLAGYEQYF.

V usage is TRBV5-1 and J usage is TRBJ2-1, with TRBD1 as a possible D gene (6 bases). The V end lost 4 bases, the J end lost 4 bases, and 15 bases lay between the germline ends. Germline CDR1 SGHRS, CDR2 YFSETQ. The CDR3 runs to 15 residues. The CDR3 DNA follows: TGCGCCAGCAGCCCCCCCGGGACAACTTACAATGAGCAGTTCTTC. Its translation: CASSPPGTTYNEQFF.

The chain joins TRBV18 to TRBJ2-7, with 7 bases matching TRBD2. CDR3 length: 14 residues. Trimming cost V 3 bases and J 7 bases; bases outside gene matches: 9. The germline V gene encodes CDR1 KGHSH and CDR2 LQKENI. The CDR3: CASSPGGLVEEQYF. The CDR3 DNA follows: TGTGCCAGCTCACCCGGTGGACTAGTTGAAGAGCAGTACTTC.

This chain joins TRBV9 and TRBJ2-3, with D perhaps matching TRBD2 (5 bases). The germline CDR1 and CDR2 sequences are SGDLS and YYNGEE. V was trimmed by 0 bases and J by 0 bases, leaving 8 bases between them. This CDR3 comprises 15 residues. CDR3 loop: CASSVGLPSTDTQYF. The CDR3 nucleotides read TGTGCCAGCAGCGTAGGACTACCTAGCACAGATACGCAGTATTTT.

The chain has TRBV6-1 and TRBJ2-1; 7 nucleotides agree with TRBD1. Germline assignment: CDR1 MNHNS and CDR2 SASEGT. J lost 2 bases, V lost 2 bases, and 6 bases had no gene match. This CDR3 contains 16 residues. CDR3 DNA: TGTGCCAGCAGTGAAATAGGGACAGTGGCCTACAATGAGCAGTTCTTC. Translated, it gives CASSEIGTVAYNEQFF.

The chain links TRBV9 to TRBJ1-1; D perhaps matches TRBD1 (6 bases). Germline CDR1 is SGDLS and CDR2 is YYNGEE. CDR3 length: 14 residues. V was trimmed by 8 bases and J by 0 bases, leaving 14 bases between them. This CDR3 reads CASTRTDMNTEAFF. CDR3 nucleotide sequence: TGTGCCAGTACTCGGACAGATATGAACACTGAAGCTTTCTTT.

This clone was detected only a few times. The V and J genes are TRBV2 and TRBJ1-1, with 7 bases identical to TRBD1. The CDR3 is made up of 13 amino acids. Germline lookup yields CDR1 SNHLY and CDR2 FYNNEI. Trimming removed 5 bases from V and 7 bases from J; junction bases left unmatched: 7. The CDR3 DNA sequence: TGTGCCAGCAGTACACTAAACAGGGGTGAAGCTTTCTTT. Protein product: CASSTLNRGEAFF.

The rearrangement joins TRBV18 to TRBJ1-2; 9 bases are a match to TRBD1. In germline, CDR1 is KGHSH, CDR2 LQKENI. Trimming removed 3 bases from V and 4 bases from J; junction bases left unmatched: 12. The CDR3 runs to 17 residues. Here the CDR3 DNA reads TGTGCCAGCTCACCGACAGCCGGGACAGGGAGTCTCTATGGCTACACCTTC. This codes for CASSPTAGTGSLYGYTF.

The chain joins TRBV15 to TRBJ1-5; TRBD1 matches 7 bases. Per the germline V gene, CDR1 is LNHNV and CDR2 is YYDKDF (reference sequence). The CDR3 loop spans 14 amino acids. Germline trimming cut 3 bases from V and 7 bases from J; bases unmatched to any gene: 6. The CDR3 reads CATSRTGLLQPQHF. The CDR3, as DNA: TGTGCCACCAGCAGGACAGGGCTTTTGCAGCCCCAGCATTTT.

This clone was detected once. CDR3 protein: CASSLDSGGAFEQYF. CDR3 bases: TGTGCCAGCAGCCTCGATAGCGGGGGGGCCTTCGAGCAGTACTTC. The chain is built from TRBV9 and TRBJ2-7, with 11 nucleotides matching TRBD2. J was trimmed by 6 bases and V by 4 bases; bases with no gene match: 9. CDR1 is SGDLS and CDR2 is YYNGEE in the germline V gene. This CDR3 contains 15 residues.

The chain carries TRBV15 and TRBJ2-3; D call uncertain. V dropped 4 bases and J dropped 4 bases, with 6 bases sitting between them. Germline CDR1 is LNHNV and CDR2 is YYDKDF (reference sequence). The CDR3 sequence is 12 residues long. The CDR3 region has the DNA TGTGCCACCAGCACTTCCCCAGATACGCAGTATTTT. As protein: CATSTSPDTQYF.

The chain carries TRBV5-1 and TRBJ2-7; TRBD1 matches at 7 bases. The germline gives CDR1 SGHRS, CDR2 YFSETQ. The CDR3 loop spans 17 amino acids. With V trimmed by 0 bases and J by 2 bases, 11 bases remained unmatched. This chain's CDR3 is CASSLAATGHVAYEQYF. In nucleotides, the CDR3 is TGCGCCAGCAGCTTGGCCGCGACAGGGCACGTGGCCTACGAGCAGTACTTC.

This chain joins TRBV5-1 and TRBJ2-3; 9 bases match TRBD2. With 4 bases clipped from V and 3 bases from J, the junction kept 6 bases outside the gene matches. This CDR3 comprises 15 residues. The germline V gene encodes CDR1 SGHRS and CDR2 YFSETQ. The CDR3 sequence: CASSPGLAGTDTQYF. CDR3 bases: TGCGCCAGCAGCCCGGGACTAGCAGGGACAGATACGCAGTATTTT.

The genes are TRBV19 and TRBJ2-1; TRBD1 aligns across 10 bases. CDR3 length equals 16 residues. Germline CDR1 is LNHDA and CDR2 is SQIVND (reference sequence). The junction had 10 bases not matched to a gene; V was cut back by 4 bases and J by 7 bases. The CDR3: CASSTKGQGSFNEQFF. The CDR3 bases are TGTGCCAGTAGTACTAAGGGACAGGGGTCTTTTAATGAGCAGTTCTTC.

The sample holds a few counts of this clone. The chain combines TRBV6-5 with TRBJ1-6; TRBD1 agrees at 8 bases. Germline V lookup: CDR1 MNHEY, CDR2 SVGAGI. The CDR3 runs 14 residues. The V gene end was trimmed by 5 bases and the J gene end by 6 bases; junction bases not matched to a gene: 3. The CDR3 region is CASSRQGANSPLHF. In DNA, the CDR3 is TGTGCCAGCAGTCGGCAGGGGGCTAATTCACCCCTCCACTTT.

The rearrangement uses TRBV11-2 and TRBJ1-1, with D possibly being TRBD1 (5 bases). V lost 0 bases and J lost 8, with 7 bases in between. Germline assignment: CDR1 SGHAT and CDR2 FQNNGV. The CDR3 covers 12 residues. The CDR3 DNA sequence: TGTGCCAGCAGCTTAGATAAGGGGGAAGCTTTCTTT. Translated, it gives CASSLDKGEAFF.

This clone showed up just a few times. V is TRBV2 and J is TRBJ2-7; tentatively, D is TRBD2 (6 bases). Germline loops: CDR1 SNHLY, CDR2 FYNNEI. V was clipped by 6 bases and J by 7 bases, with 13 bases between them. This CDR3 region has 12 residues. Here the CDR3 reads CASSPLAFEQYF. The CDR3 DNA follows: TGTGCCAGCAGCCCCCTAGCGTTTGAGCAGTACTTC.

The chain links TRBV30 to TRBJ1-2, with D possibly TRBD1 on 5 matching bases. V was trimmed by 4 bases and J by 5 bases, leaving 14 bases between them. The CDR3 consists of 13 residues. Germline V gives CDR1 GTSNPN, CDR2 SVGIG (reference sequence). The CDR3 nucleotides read TGTGCCTGGACGGATAAAGGGACTTATGGCTACACCTTC. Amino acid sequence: CAWTDKGTYGYTF.

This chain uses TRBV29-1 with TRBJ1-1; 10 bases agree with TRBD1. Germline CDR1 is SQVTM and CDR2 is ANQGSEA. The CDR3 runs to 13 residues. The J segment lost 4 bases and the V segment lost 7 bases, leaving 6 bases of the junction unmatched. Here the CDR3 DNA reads TGCAGCGCTTCGACAGGGGGCGGCACTGAAGCTTTCTTT. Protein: CSASTGGGTEAFF.

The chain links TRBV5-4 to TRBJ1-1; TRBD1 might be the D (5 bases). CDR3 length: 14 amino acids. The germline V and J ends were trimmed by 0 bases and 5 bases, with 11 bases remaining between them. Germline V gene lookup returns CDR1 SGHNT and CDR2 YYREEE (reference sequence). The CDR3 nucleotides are TGTGCCAGCAGCTTGGCCGGGGGGGGAACTGAAGCTTTCTTT. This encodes CASSLAGGGTEAFF.

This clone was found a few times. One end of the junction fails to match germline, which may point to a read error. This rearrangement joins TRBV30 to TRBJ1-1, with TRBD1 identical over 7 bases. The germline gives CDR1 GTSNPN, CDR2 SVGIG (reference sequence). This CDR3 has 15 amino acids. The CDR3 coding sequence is TGTGCCTGGAGTGCAGCGGACAGGCGGAACACGGAAGCTTTCTTT. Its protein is CAWSAADRRNTEAFF.

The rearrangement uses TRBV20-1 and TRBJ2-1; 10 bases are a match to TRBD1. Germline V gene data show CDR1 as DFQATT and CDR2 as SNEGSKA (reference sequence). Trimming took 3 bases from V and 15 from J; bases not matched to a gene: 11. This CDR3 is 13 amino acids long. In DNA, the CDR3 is TGCAGTGCTAGTCAAGCCGGGACAGGGGATGCGTTCTTC. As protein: CSASQAGTGDAFF.

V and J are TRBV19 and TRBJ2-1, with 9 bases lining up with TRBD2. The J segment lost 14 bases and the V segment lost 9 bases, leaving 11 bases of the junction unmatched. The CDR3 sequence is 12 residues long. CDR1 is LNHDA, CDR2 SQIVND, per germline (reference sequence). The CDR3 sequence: CASRESSGTKFF. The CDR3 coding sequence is TGTGCCAGCAGGGAGTCTAGCGGGACCAAGTTCTTC.

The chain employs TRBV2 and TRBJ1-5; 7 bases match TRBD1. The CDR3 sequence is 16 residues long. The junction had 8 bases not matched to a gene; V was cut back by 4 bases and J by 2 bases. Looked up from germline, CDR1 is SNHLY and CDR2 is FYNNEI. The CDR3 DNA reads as TGTGCCAGCAGTGGCAGGGGGAATTTGGGCAATCAGCCCCAGCATTTT. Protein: CASSGRGNLGNQPQHF.

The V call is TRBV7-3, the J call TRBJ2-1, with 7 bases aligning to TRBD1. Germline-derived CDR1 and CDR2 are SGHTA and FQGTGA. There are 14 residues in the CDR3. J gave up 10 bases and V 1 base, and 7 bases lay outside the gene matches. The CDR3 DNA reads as TGTGCCAGCAGCTTAAACCCAACAGGGGACGAGCAGTTCTTC. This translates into CASSLNPTGDEQFF. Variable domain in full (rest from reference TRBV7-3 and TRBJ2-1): GAGVSQTPSNKVTEKGKYVELRCDPISGHTALYWYRQSLGQGPEFLIYFQGTGAADDSGLPNDRFFAVRPEGSVSTLKIQRTERGDSAVYLCASSLNPTGDEQFFGPGTRLTVL.

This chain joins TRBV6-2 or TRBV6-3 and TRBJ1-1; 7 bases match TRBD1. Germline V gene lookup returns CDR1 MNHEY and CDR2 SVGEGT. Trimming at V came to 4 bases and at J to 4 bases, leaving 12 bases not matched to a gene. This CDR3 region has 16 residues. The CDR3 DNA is TGTGCCAGCAGTTCAGGGGGACGATTGAAAGGCACTGAAGCTTTCTTT. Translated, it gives CASSSGGRLKGTEAFF.

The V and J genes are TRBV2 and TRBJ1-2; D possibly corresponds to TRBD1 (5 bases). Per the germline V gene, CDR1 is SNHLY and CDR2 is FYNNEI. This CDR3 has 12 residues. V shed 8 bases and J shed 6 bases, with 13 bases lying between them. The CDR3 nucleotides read TGTGCCAGCGGCAGGGTGAGAAATGGCTACACCTTC. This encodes CASGRVRNGYTF.

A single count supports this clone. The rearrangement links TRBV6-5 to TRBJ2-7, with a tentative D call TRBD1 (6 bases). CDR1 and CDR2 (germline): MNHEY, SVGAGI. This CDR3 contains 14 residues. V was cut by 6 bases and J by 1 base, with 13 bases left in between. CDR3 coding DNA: TGTGCCAGCAGGGGGGAAGACAGGTCCTACGAGCAGTACTTC. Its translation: CASRGEDRSYEQYF.

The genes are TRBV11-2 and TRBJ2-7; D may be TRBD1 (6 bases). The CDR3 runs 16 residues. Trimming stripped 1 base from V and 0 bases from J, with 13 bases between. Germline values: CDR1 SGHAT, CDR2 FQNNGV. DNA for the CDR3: TGTGCCAGCAGCTTAGGGGGTAGGGGGAACTCCTACGAGCAGTACTTC. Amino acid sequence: CASSLGGRGNSYEQYF.